This is a list of T cell receptor beta chains from one sample in a study of blood T cell repertoires in COVID-19. Only in-frame clones appear in the TCRdb table, and some are missing; sequencing was by immunoSEQ multiplex PCR. The table records more than 45,000 clones, 70% to 90% of them present only once. Sequenced sample: peripheral blood. The receptors here all came from a man in his 60s with acute or convalescent COVID-19. Each CDR3 is given with its conserved first and last residue. The D gene is left open where the match is weak. Size is omitted from some rows. Given values are once, few, many or a class for expanded clones.

d_gene	abundance	j_gene	v_gene	CDR3nt	CDR3aa
TRBD1	-	TRBJ2-1	TRBV27	TGTGCCAGCACCCAAAGGACAGGGAACTACAATGAGCAGTTCTTC	CASTQRTGNYNEQFF
-	few	TRBJ1-2	TRBV27	TGTGCCAGCGGATTTAAGGAGCCGGGACACAACTTC	CASGFKEPGHNF
-	few	TRBJ1-1	TRBV27	TGTGCCAGCAGTTTACACGTTCCCCAAGGGGGCACTGAAGCTTTCTTT	CASSLHVPQGGTEAFF
TRBD1	few	TRBJ2-1	TRBV28	TGTGCCAGCAGTACCTCCGGGACAGACTCCTACAATGAGCAGTTCTTC	CASSTSGTDSYNEQFF
-	few	TRBJ1-4	TRBV29-1	TGCAGCGTTGGGGACTCGCTTCGAGAAAAACTGTTTTTT	CSVGDSLREKLFF
-	-	TRBJ1-1	TRBV9	TGTGCCAGCAGCGTCATTTCAGGGGCTCGGAACACTGAAGCTTTCTTT	CASSVISGARNTEAFF
-	-	TRBJ2-3	TRBV19	TGTGCCAGTAGTCCCCAGGCTAGCAGCACAGATACGCAGTATTTT	CASSPQASSTDTQYF
TRBD2	-	TRBJ2-5	TRBV29-1	TGCAGCGCCGGGACTAGCGTCCGGGAGACCCAGTACTTC	CSAGTSVRETQYF
-	-	TRBJ2-7	TRBV5-1	TGCGCCAGCAGCTTGGGGGGCGGCTACGAGCAGTACTTC	CASSLGGGYEQYF
TRBD2	-	TRBJ2-5	TRBV19	TGTGCCAGTAGTGCCAGGACTAGCGCCCACCAAGAGACCCAGTACTTC	CASSARTSAHQETQYF
-	-	TRBJ2-7	TRBV6-5	TGTGCCAGCAGTTCTAACAGGCAGCCCCCCTACGAGCAGTACTTC	CASSSNRQPPYEQYF
-	-	TRBJ2-2	TRBV6-5	TGTGCCAGCATGGGGCAGGGGGGCTTCACCGGGGAGCTGTTTTTT	CASMGQGGFTGELFF
-	-	TRBJ1-5	TRBV12-3/TRBV12-4	TGTGCCAGCAGTTTAAATCAGGATCAGCCCCAGCATTTT	CASSLNQDQPQHF
-	-	TRBJ2-2	TRBV5-6	TGTGCCAGCAGCTTGACGGGACACCTGGCCGGGGAGCTGTTTTTT	CASSLTGHLAGELFF
TRBD1	-	TRBJ2-5	TRBV7-2	TGTGCCAGCAGCTTATTGACAGGGGGCGCGGAGACCCAGTACTTC	CASSLLTGGAETQYF
-	once	TRBJ1-4	TRBV9	TGTGCCAGCAGCGTAGGGGGGCCAACTAATGAAAAACTGTTTTTT	CASSVGGPTNEKLFF
-	-	TRBJ2-2	TRBV19	TGTGCCAGTAGTATCCCGACTGTTGCGAACACCGGGGAGCTGTTTTTT	CASSIPTVANTGELFF
-	-	TRBJ1-2	TRBV6-5	TGTGCCAGCAGGCCCACACTAAACTATGGCTACACCTTC	CASRPTLNYGYTF
TRBD2	-	TRBJ2-1	TRBV28	TGTGCCAGCAGCAGCCCCGGGACTAGCGGGAGGAATGAGCAGTTCTTC	CASSSPGTSGRNEQFF
-	-	TRBJ1-6	TRBV5-4	TGTGCCAGCAGCTTGCAGGGTTATAATTCACCCCTCCACTTT	CASSLQGYNSPLHF
-	-	TRBJ2-5	TRBV30	TGTGCCTGGCTTGGGGGCAGGGGTGTTCAAGAGACCCAGTACTTC	CAWLGGRGVQETQYF
TRBD1	-	TRBJ2-7	TRBV11-2	TGTGCCAGCAGCACAACTACAGGGGGCGGAGAGCAGTACTTC	CASSTTTGGGEQYF
-	-	TRBJ1-2	TRBV19	TGTGCCACCAAGGGTGCGGGTGGCTACACCTTC	CATKGAGGYTF
-	-	TRBJ2-7	TRBV7-8	TGTGCCAGCAGCCTCAGACGGACAGCGAGAGCGGGGAGCTCCTACGAGCAGTACTTC	CASSLRRTARAGSSYEQYF
TRBD2	-	TRBJ2-7	TRBV6-5	TGTGCCAGCAGAAGCCGGACTAGCGTTCCCTACGAGCAGTACTTC	CASRSRTSVPYEQYF
-	-	TRBJ1-1	TRBV14	TGTGCCAGCAACAACGGGGTCCTGAACACTGAAGCTTTCTTT	CASNNGVLNTEAFF
-	-	TRBJ1-5	TRBV12-3/TRBV12-4	TGTGCCAGCAGTAACTATAGCAATCAGCCCCAGCATTTT	CASSNYSNQPQHF
-	few	TRBJ2-7	TRBV4-3	TGCGCCAGCAGCCATATGACTAGAGGCTACGAGCAGTACTTC	CASSHMTRGYEQYF
-	-	TRBJ1-5	TRBV4-3	TGCGCCAGCAGACGGGAGGAGAGCAATCAGCCCCAGCATTTT	CASRREESNQPQHF
TRBD1	-	TRBJ2-1	TRBV4-2	TGTGCCAGCAGCCAAGATCGTGGGGGACAGTACAATGAGCAGTTCTTC	CASSQDRGGQYNEQFF
TRBD1	-	TRBJ1-3	TRBV6-5	TGTGCCAGCAGCGATGACAGGGGAAACGGAAACACCATATATTTT	CASSDDRGNGNTIYF
TRBD2	once	TRBJ2-7	TRBV5-5	TGTGCCAGCAGCTCCTTAGCGGGAACCCACGAGCAGTACTTC	CASSSLAGTHEQYF
-	once	TRBJ1-4	TRBV6-6	TGTGCCAGCAGTCGATCAGGGGATGGGGAACTGTTTTTT	CASSRSGDGELFF
TRBD2	-	TRBJ2-2	TRBV30	TGTGCCTGGAGTGTTGATTTTCTAGCGGGAGGCCCAACCGCGAACACCGGGGAGCTGTTTTTT	CAWSVDFLAGGPTANTGELFF
TRBD1	-	TRBJ1-5	TRBV28	TGTGCCAGCGGCTTGGACAGGGTAGCTCAGCCCCAGCATTTT	CASGLDRVAQPQHF
-	once	TRBJ1-5	TRBV28	TGTGCCAGTGAGGGAGGGAGGGAGCAGCCCCAGCATTTT	CASEGGREQPQHF
TRBD2	-	TRBJ2-7	TRBV6-5	TGTGCCAGCAGGCGGGAGGGAACCTACGAGCAGTACTTC	CASRREGTYEQYF
-	-	TRBJ2-2	TRBV29-1	TGCAGCGTGTCCCGGGACACAAACACCGGGGAGCTGTTTTTT	CSVSRDTNTGELFF
-	-	TRBJ2-3	TRBV9	TGTGCCAGCAGCGGACAGTCTGTTTCACTTGGGGATACGCAGTATTTT	CASSGQSVSLGDTQYF
TRBD1	-	TRBJ1-2	TRBV3-1/TRBV3-2	TGTGCCAGCAGCCAAGGACAGGGGTTGGGCTATGGCTACACCTTC	CASSQGQGLGYGYTF
TRBD2	-	TRBJ2-1	TRBV6-2/TRBV6-3	TGTGCCAGCAGTTACTCGCTTCTAGCGGGAGTTGACCATGAGCAGTTCTTC	CASSYSLLAGVDHEQFF
-	-	TRBJ2-5	TRBV5-1	TGCGCCAGCAGGCCGGGTATTCAAGAGACCCAGTACTTC	CASRPGIQETQYF
-	-	TRBJ1-4	TRBV27	TGTGCCAGCAGTGAGACAGAACTGGCAAAACTGTTTTTT	CASSETELAKLFF
-	-	TRBJ1-1	TRBV7-2	TGTGCCAGCAGCCTCGGACTGGAAGGGAGTGAAGCTTTCTTT	CASSLGLEGSEAFF
TRBD2	-	TRBJ2-5	TRBV7-9	TGTGCCAGCAGCCGCGGCCGGGAGGGCTTGGAGACCCAGTACTTC	CASSRGREGLETQYF
TRBD2	-	TRBJ2-7	TRBV27	TGTGCCAGCAGTTCGACTAGCGGGAGGGCCTACGAGCAGTACTTC	CASSSTSGRAYEQYF
-	-	TRBJ1-4	TRBV6-5	TGTGCCAGCAGGAGAAGTAATGAAAAACTGTTTTTT	CASRRSNEKLFF
TRBD2	once	TRBJ2-3	TRBV10-3	TGTGCCATCAGTCCGGGGACTAGCCCCCGACGCACAGATACGCAGTATTTT	CAISPGTSPRRTDTQYF
TRBD1	-	TRBJ2-1	TRBV19	TGTGCCAGTTGGACAGGGGGCTATGAGCAGTTCTTC	CASWTGGYEQFF
TRBD1	once	TRBJ2-7	TRBV7-9	TGTGCCAGCAGCTTAGGGGGACAGGGCAGTGGGGTCACGGAGTACTTC	CASSLGGQGSGVTEYF
TRBD2	-	TRBJ2-1	TRBV7-2	TGTGCCAGCAGCTCATCCCGACTAGCGGCCAGCTCCTACAATGAGCAGTTCTTC	CASSSSRLAASSYNEQFF
-	-	TRBJ2-2	TRBV5-6	TGTGCCAGCAGCCCCATAGGGGGGGTCCCCGGGGAGCTGTTTTTT	CASSPIGGVPGELFF
TRBD1	-	TRBJ2-5	TRBV3-1/TRBV3-2	TGTGCCAGCAGCCCATCTCGCACAGGGGAAGAGACCCAGTACTTC	CASSPSRTGEETQYF
-	-	TRBJ2-3	TRBV6-2/TRBV6-3	TGTGCCAGCAGTTTGACAGGTACTAGGACGCAGTATTTT	CASSLTGTRTQYF
-	once	TRBJ2-1	TRBV19	TGTGCCAGTAGGTTCCCCGACGGGGGGCAGTTCTTC	CASRFPDGGQFF